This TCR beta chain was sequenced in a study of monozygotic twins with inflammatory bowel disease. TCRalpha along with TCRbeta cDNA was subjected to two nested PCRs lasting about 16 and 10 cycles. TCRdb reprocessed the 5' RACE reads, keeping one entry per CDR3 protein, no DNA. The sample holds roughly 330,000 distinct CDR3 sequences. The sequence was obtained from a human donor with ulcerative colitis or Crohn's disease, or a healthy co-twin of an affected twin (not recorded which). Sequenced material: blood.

CDR3: CASSTRFYNEQFF. The chain employs TRBV19 and TRBJ2-1. Germline loops: CDR1 LNHDA, CDR2 SQIVND (reference sequence). The CDR3 covers 13 residues.